This TCR beta chain originates from a study of T cells after yellow fever vaccination. Whole-study findings and limits: In post-booster samples, most primary-vaccination clones reappeared (about 96% CD4, 75% to 90% CD8). Among all clonotypes, a small share was observed in both CD4 and CD8 compartments.

This clonotype appeared many times. The antigen is unknown. V dropped 3 bases and J dropped 3 bases, with 15 bases sitting between them. Germline V gives CDR1 MNHEY, CDR2 SMNVEV (reference sequence). The CDR3 spans 15 residues. TCR cDNA was made by 5'RACE template switching, adding a universal primer site and UMIs. TCRdb used MiXCR to reprocess the 5' RACE reads, holding one entry per CDR3 protein. The sample comprises tens of thousands of distinct CDR3 sequences, 7.4% of which are singletons, and just over 35% rests with the top ten. Sequencing used CD8+ T cells sorted from PBMCs, obtained 15 days after the yellow fever booster vaccination. This clonotype was obtained from a man between 25 and 39 years old who received the YFV17D yellow fever vaccine. J is TRBJ2-7 and V is TRBV27, with unresolved D. The CDR3 sequence: CASSFRAGFNYEQYF. The CDR3, as DNA: TGTGCCAGCAGTTTTCGGGCAGGCTTTAACTACGAGCAGTACTTC.